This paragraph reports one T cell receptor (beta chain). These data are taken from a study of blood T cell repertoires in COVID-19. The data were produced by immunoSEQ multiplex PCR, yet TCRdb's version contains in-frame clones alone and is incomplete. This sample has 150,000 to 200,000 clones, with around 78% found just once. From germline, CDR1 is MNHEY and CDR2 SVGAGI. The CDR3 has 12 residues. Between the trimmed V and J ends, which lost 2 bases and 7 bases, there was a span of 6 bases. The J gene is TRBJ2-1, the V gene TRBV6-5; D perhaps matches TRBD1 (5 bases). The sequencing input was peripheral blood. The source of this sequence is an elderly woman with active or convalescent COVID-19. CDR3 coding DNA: TGTGCCAGCAGTTACCAGGGAAATGAGCAGTTCTTC. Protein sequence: CASSYQGNEQFF.